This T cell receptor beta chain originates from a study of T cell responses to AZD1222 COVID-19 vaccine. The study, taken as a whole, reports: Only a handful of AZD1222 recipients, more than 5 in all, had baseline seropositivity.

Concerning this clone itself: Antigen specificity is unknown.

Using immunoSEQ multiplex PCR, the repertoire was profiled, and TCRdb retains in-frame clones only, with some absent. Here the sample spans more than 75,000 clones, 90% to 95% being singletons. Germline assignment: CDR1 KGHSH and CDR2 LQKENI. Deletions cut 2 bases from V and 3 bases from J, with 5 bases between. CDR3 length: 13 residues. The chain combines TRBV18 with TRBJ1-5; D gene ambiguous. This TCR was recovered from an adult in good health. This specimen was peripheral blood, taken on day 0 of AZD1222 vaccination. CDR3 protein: CASSPRSNQPQHF. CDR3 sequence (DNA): TGTGCCAGCTCACCAAGGTCCAATCAGCCCCAGCATTTT.